This TCR beta chain came from a study of T cell responses to AZD1222 COVID-19 vaccine. This CDR3 comprises 15 residues. Trimming shortened V by 4 bases and J by 4 bases, and 13 bases separated the two germline ends. CDR1 is SGHDN and CDR2 is FVKESK in the germline V gene. Some clones are missing from TCRdb's copy, which holds only in-frame ones; the method was immunoSEQ multiplex PCR. The sample has approximately 150,000 clones; approximately 90% are singletons. Sample: peripheral blood, taken 28 days after the second AZD1222 dose. This chain joins TRBV14 and TRBJ1-4; D remains ambiguous. The TCR comes from an adult who received the AZD1222 COVID-19 vaccine. The CDR3 loop is CASSLRHDYNEKLFF. CDR3 bases: TGTGCCAGCAGCCTCAGACACGACTATAATGAAAAACTGTTTTTT.